Below, one TCR beta chain is given with its context. There are a few counts of this clone. No antigen is known for it. Per-base qualities were not stored, and no clone one base away is much larger. Related bone marrow donors provided peripheral blood samples on the day of marrow donation. Mononuclear cells from peripheral blood and bone marrow were separated by Ficoll-Hypaque density centrifugation and then cryopreserved. The CDR3 holds 15 amino acids from the cysteine to the phenylalanine. Kept here is only the CDR3 DNA, which spans 45 bases and is read in frame from base 1. The germline V gene encodes CDR1 MNHNS and CDR2 SASEGT. V loses 6 bases, J loses 0 bases, and the germline ends lie 13 bases apart. This sample was taken from a study of T cells after posttransplantation cyclophosphamide (dated by TCRdb to about 2016). Describing the broader study: Using TRB sequencing, the study followed how the T cell repertoire reconstituted after myeloablative bone marrow transplantation in which posttransplantation cyclophosphamide served as GVHD prophylaxis. Blood from all 30 or so PTCy patients with 1-year posttransplant specimens was subjected to TRB sequencing. Up to roughly 3 additional blood samples from 2 to 5.2 years after transplant were also TRB-sequenced in 3 patients, as was pretransplant blood from a handful of patients. Samples from around 35 PTCy-treated patients and roughly 17 related bone marrow donors of those patients were subjected to antigen receptor sequencing. Public TRB sequences were checked against a database of over 3,600 sequences associated with responses to pathogens, tumor antigens, self-antigens and alloantigens. Because TRA and TRB clonality correlated tightly in 10 or so samples, later TCR analyses were limited to TRB.

Findings and caveats that apply to the study as a whole: The TRB repertoires of T cells infiltrating skin or GI tract showed only limited overlap with the TRB repertoires of T cells in blood. Across roughly 48 patients, TRB clonality was highly associated with recipient CMV seropositivity and CMV reactivation, and diversity in PTCy patients was similar to diversity in CNI/methotrexate controls. Donor-recipient similarity was low at 1-2 months but rose over the first year, and later blood repertoires were often dominated by donor CD8+ memory clones.

TRB sequencing was run on genomic DNA with either the immunoSEQ assay at survey resolution or the hsTCRB kit. In the source study's methods: The immunoSEQ software was used for initial read processing, and the LymphoSeq R package was used for repertoire analyses. Clonality was computed as 1 minus normalized Shannon entropy, and a Gini coefficient was also calculated for each TRB dataset. Phenotypes of unsorted samples were inferred by mapping TRB sequences from sorted subsets of the recipient or donor onto the same recipient's unsorted samples. Imported from immuneACCESS, the table was reduced by TCRdb to in-frame sequences with V and J called. These copies leave out some clones; in studies compared against another copy, an unresolved V gene accounts for under half, and the cause of the remainder is not known. That table is the source of V, J and clone size, and D and trimming were worked out from the DNA. This sample includes 30,000 or so clones, and none of them was observed just once. Approximately 4.8% of the sample lies in the top ten.

Sequenced: PBMCs. The rearrangement joined TRBV6-1 to TRBJ2-3; possibly the D gene is TRBD1, per 5 matching bases. This TCR was sampled from a woman aged 25 to 39 in good health and a related stem cell transplant donor. The CDR3 loop reads CASSPLGASTDTQYF. The DNA reads as follows: TGTGCCAGCAGCCCCCTTGGGGCGAGCACAGATACGCAGTATTTT.